These 10 T cell receptor beta chains originate from one sample sequenced in a study of cytomegalovirus exposure and HLA in healthy donors. This PCR relied on a set of 60 Vbeta primers and 13 Jbeta primers. Repertoires were generated with immunoSEQ multiplex PCR, while TCRdb's copy carries only in-frame clones and drops some. There are 150,000 or so clones in the sample; roughly 82% occur only once, and 5% to 7% lies in the top ten. The sample was PBMCs. The source of these receptors is a man aged 45 to 65 in good health and CMV-seropositive.

The chain carries TRBV27 and TRBJ2-1, with 15 nucleotides matching TRBD2. The germline V gene has CDR1 MNHEY and CDR2 SMNVEV (reference sequence). The CDR3 is 15 amino acids. V shed 6 bases and J 7 bases; nucleotides not matched to a gene: 4. This CDR3 is CASRPGTSGRNEQFF. Here the CDR3 DNA reads TGTGCCAGCAGACCCGGGACTAGCGGGAGGAATGAGCAGTTCTTC.

The chain combines TRBV27 with TRBJ2-1; TRBD2 matches 7 bases. From germline, CDR1 is MNHEY and CDR2 SMNVEV (reference sequence). With 7 bases clipped from V and 3 bases from J, the junction kept 12 bases outside the gene matches. The CDR3 loop spans 16 amino acids. For the CDR3, the DNA is TGTGCCAGCATGTACCTAGATAGCGGGCTCTACAATGAGCAGTTCTTC. It is translated as CASMYLDSGLYNEQFF.

The rearrangement links TRBV5-1 to TRBJ2-7; 9 bases are a match to TRBD1. V was pared by 0 bases and J by 5 bases, with 6 bases of the junction left unmatched. Per the germline V gene, CDR1 is SGHRS and CDR2 is YFSETQ. The CDR3 length is 15 residues. The CDR3 DNA follows: TGCGCCAGCAGCTTGGGGGTACAGGGGGCCAACGAGCAGTACTTC. Protein sequence: CASSLGVQGANEQYF.

The chain couples TRBV9 to TRBJ2-2, with TRBD2 identical over 10 bases. This CDR3 has 19 amino acids. With 0 bases clipped from V and 6 bases from J, the junction kept 14 bases outside the gene matches. Germline CDR1 SGDLS, CDR2 YYNGEE. CDR3 residues: CASSVAEIPLAGGSGELFF. CDR3 nucleotides: TGTGCCAGCAGCGTAGCCGAAATCCCATTAGCGGGGGGTTCCGGGGAGCTGTTTTTT.

The V gene is TRBV11-3, the J gene TRBJ1-4, with 7 bases that match TRBD1. The germline V gene encodes CDR1 SGHNT and CDR2 YENEEA. V trimming: 5 bases; J trimming: 5 bases; junction bases outside the gene matches: 11. The CDR3 is made up of 16 amino acids. This CDR3 is CASSLNTGERNEKLFF. The CDR3 region has the DNA TGTGCCAGCAGCCTTAATACAGGGGAGAGGAATGAAAAACTGTTTTTT. Complete variable domain (other parts from reference TRBV11-3 and TRBJ1-4): EAGVVQSPRYKIIEKKQPVAFWCNPISGHNTLYWYLQNLGQGPELLIRYENEEAVDDSQLPKDRFSAERLKGVDSTLKIQPAELGDSAVYLCASSLNTGERNEKLFFGSGTQLSVL.

This chain uses TRBV9 with TRBJ2-2, with D tentatively TRBD2 (5 bases). Germline CDR1 reads SGDLS; CDR2 reads YYNGEE. CDR3 size: 14 residues. V was shortened by 0 bases and J by 6 bases, with 9 bases between the two germline ends. CDR3 loop: CASSVEFGAGELFF. For the CDR3, the DNA is TGTGCCAGCAGCGTAGAATTCGGGGCCGGGGAGCTGTTTTTT.

This chain links TRBV7-9 with TRBJ1-5; TRBD1 matches at 7 bases. The CDR3 runs to 14 residues. With V trimmed by 5 bases and J by 6 bases, 7 bases remained unmatched. Germline CDR1 reads SEHNR; CDR2 reads FQNEAQ (reference sequence). The CDR3 protein is CASSDDRVGQPQHF. The DNA for the CDR3 is TGTGCCAGCAGCGATGACAGGGTTGGTCAGCCCCAGCATTTT.

The J gene is TRBJ2-7, the V gene TRBV18, with 10 bases fitting TRBD2. The germline gives CDR1 KGHSH, CDR2 LQKENI. The CDR3 loop spans 14 amino acids. V lost 6 bases to trimming and J lost 2 bases; unmatched junction nucleotides: 4. CDR3 DNA: TGTGCCAGCTCTCTAACTAGCGGGACCTACGAGCAGTACGTC. Translated: CASSLTSGTYEQYV.

The chain links TRBV23-1 to TRBJ2-7, with 7 bases that match TRBD1. TRBV23-1 is flagged as an ORF with uncertain function. CDR3 length: 13 residues. Germline trimming cut 4 bases from V and 6 bases from J; bases unmatched to any gene: 6. The CDR3 bases are TGCGCCAGCAGTCCAAAGGGGGCCTCCGAGCAGTACGTC. This codes for CASSPKGASEQYV.

The chain has TRBV12-5 and TRBJ2-2; tentatively, D is TRBD2 (6 bases). V was shortened by 5 bases and J by 6 bases, with 7 bases between the two germline ends. From germline, CDR1 is LGHNT and CDR2 FRNRAP. The CDR3 extends over 12 amino acids. CDR3 in amino acids: CASGAGSGELFF. The CDR3 DNA is TGTGCTAGTGGTGCGGGGTCCGGGGAGCTGTTTTTT. Based on the CDR3 plus reference TRBV12-5 and TRBJ2-2, the full variable domain is DARVTQTPRHKVTEMGQEVTMRCQPILGHNTVFWYRQTMMQGLELLAYFRNRAPLDDSGMPKDRFSAEMPDATLATLKIQPSEPRDSAVYFCASGAGSGELFFGEGSRLTVL.